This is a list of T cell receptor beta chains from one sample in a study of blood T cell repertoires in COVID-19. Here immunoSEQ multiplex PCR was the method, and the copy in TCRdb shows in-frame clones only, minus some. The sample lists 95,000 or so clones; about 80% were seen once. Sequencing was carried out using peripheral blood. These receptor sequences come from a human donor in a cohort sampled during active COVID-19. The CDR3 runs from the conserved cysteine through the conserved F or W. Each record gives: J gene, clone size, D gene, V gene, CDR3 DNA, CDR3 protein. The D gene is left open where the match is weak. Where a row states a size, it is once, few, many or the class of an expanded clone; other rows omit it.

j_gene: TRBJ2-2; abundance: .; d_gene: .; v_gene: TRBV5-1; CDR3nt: TGCGCCAGCAGCTTGGGCGCTGCTAGCACCGGGGAGCTGTTTTTT; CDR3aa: CASSLGAASTGELFF
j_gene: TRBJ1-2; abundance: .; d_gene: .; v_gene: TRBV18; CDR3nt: TGTGCCAGCTCACCAGCCCGTAGGGACACGCCATCGTTCTACACCTTC; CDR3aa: CASSPARRDTPSFYTF
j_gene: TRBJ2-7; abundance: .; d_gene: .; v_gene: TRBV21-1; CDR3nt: TGTGCCAGCAGCAAAGAGATAAGGGAGTTTTTGCTAGCGGGAGGAAAGCCCTACGAGCAGTACTTC; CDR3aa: CASSKEIREFLLAGGKPYEQYF
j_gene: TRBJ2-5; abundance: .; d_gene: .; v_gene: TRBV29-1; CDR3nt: TGCAGCGTTGCGCGAGGGCTTGGCGGAGAGACCCAGTACTTC; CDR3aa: CSVARGLGGETQYF
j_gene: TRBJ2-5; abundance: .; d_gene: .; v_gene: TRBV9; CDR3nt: TGTGCCAGCAGTAAAGGGGGCGCGGGGCAAGAGACCCAGTACTTC; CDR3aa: CASSKGGAGQETQYF
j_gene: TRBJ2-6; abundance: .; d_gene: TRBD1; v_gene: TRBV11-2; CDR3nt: TGTGCCAGCAGCTATAAGACAGGGAAGGGCACTGGGGCCAACGTCCTGACTTTC; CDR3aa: CASSYKTGKGTGANVLTF
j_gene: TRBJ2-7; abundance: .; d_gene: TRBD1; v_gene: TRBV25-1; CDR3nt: TGTGCCAGCAGTAGCGGGACAGGGGTTCCTAACTTC; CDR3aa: CASSSGTGVPNF
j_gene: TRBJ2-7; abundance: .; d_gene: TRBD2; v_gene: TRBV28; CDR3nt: TGTGCCGGAGGGACTAGCGGGGTGTACGAGCAGTACTTC; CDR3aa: CAGGTSGVYEQYF
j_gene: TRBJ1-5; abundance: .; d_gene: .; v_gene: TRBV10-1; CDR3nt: TGCGCCAGTTCGCGACAGCCCAATCAGCCCCAGCATTTT; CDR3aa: CASSRQPNQPQHF
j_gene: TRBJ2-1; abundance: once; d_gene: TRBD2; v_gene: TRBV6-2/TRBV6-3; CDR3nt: TGTGCCAGCAGTGCGGGAGATACCACCGAAGAGCAGTTCTTC; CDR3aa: CASSAGDTTEEQFF
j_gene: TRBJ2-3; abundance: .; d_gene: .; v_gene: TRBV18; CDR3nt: TGTGCCAGCTCGCCAGAGAGTGGAGGGTCTAGCACAGATACGCAGTATTTT; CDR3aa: CASSPESGGSSTDTQYF
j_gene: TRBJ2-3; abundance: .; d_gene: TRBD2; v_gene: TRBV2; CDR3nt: TGTGCCAGCAGTCCGACTAGCGGGAGGGGTGATACGCAGTATTTT; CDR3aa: CASSPTSGRGDTQYF
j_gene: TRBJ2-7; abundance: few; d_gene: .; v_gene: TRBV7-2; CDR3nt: TGTGCCAGCAGCACAGGGACGAAACCCTACGAGCAGTACTTC; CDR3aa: CASSTGTKPYEQYF
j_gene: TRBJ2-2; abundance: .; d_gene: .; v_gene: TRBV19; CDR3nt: TGTGCCAGTATGGGAGGGGGTTACACCGGGGAGCTGTTTTTT; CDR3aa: CASMGGGYTGELFF
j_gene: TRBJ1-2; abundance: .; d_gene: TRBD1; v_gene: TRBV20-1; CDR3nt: TGCAGTGCTAGTTCGGGACAGGGGGGCGATGGCTACACCTTC; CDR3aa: CSASSGQGGDGYTF
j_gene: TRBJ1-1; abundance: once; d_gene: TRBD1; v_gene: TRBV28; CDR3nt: TGTGCCAGCAGAGCCCCGGGACAGCTGAACACTGAAGCTTTCTTT; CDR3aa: CASRAPGQLNTEAFF
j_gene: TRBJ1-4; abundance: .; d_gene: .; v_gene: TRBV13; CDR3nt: TGTGCCAGCAGCTTAAATCCGGACAGCTATGAAAAACTGTTTTTT; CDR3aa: CASSLNPDSYEKLFF
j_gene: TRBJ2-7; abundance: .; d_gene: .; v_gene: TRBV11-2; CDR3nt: TGTGCCAGCAGCACCCAGACACCTCCGGGAGAGCAGTACTTC; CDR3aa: CASSTQTPPGEQYF
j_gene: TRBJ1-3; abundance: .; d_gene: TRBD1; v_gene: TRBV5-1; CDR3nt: TGCGCCAGCAGCTTGGAAACAGGGGCTGGAAACACCATATATTTT; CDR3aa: CASSLETGAGNTIYF
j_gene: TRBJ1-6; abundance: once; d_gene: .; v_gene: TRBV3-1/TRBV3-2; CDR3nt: TGTGCCAGCACACGCGGGAATAATTCACCCCTCCACTTT; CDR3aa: CASTRGNNSPLHF
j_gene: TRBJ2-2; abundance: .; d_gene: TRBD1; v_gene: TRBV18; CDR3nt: TGTGCCAGCTCACCGGGACAGGAGGCCACCGGGGAGCTGTTTTTT; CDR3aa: CASSPGQEATGELFF
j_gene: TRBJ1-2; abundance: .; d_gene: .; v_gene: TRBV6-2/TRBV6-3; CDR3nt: TGTGCCAGCAGTTACTCGACAGTCCTTAACTATGGCTACACCTTC; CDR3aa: CASSYSTVLNYGYTF
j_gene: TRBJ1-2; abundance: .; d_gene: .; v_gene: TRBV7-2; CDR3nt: TGTGCCAGCAGCTTATCAGGCGCGAACTATGGCTACACCTTC; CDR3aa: CASSLSGANYGYTF
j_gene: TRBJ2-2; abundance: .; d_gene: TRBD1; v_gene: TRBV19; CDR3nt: TGTGCCAGTCTCACAGGGGGCTCGTCCGGGGAGCTGTTTTTT; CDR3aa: CASLTGGSSGELFF
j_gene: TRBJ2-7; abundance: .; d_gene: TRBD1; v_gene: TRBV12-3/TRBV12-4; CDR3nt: TGTGCCAGCAGTTTTTGGACAGGGGACGAGCAGTACTTC; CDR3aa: CASSFWTGDEQYF
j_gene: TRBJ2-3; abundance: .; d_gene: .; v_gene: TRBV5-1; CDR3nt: TGCGCCAGCAGCTTCACAATTACGACAGATACGCAGTATTTT; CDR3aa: CASSFTITTDTQYF
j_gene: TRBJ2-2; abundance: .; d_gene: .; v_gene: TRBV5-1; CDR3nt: TGCGCCAGCAGCCCCTTACGAACGGGGACCGGGGAGCTGTTTTTT; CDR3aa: CASSPLRTGTGELFF
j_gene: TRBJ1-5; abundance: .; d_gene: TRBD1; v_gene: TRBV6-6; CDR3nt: TGTGCCAGCAGTCTCCGGGACAGGGCGGGAGCGGGGAAATGGGGCAATCAGCCCCAGCATTTT; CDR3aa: CASSLRDRAGAGKWGNQPQHF
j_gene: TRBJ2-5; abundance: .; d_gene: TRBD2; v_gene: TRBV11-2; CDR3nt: TGTGCCAGCAGCTTAGTGGCTAGCGGGGGGCCCTGGGAGACCCAGTACTTC; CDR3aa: CASSLVASGGPWETQYF
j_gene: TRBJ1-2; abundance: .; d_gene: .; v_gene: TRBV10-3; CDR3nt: TGTGCCATCAGTGAGTCGACAGCCGGATATGGCTACACCTTC; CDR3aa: CAISESTAGYGYTF
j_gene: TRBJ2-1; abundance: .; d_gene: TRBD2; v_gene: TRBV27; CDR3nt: TGTGCCAGCACCACCAGACTAGCGGGAAGCTCCTACAATGAGCAGTTCTTC; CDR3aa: CASTTRLAGSSYNEQFF
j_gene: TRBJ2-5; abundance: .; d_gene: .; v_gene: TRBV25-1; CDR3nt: TGTGCCAGCAGTGAATCCTCCGGGGGGCGGAGGAGGGTGGAGACCCAGTACTTC; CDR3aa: CASSESSGGRRRVETQYF
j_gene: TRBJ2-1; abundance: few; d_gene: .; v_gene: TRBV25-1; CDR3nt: TGTGCCAGCAGTGAATCAACAGGGAGAACCAATGAGCAGTTCTTC; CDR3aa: CASSESTGRTNEQFF
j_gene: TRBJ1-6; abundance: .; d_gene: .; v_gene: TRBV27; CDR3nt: TGTGCCAGCAGTTTATCGGGTAACAGCAATAATTCACCCCTCCACTTT; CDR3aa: CASSLSGNSNNSPLHF
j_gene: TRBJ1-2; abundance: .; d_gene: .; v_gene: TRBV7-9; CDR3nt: TGTGCCAGCAGCTTCACCCTCTCAGGGCCCCGGGTTGACTATGGCTACACCTTC; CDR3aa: CASSFTLSGPRVDYGYTF
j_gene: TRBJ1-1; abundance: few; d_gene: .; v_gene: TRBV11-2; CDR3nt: TGTGCCAGCAGCTTAACGTCGAGGGTGAACACTGAAGCTTTCTTT; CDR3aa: CASSLTSRVNTEAFF
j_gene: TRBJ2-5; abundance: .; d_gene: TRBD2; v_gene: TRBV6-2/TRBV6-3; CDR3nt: TGTGCCAGCAGTAGGACTAGCGGGGGACAAGAGACCCAGTACTTC; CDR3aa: CASSRTSGGQETQYF
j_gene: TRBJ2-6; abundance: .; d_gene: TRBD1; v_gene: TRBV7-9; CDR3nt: TGTGCCAGCAGTCGGGACAGGAACTCTGGGGCCAACGTCCTGACTTTC; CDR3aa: CASSRDRNSGANVLTF
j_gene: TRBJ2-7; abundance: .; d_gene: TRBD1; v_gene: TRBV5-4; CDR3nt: TGTGCCAGCAGCTTGGGGGGACAGGCATCCTACGAGCAGTACTTC; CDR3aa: CASSLGGQASYEQYF
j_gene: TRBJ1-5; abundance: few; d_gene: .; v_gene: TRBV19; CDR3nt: .; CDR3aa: CASSFFGQGNQPQHF
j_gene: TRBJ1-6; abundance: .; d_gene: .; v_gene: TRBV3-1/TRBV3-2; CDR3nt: TGTGCCAGCAGTCCGAGGTCCGGGGGTTTGGATTCACCCCTCCACTTT; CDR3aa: CASSPRSGGLDSPLHF
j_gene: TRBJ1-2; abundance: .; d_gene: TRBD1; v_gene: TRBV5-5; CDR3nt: TGTGCCAGCAGCTTCACGCCGCAGGGGGCCGATGGCTACACCTTC; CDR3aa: CASSFTPQGADGYTF
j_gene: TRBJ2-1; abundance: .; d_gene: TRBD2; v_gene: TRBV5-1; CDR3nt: TGCGCCAGCAGCCCAACTAGCGGGGGGACTCTTGAGCAGTTCTTC; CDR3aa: CASSPTSGGTLEQFF
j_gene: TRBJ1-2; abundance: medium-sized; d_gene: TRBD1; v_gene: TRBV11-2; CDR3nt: TGTGCCAGCAGCCGGACAGGGGGAAATGGCTACACCTTC; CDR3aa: CASSRTGGNGYTF
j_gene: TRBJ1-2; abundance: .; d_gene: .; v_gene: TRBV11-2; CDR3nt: TGTGCCAGCAGCTTAGGACAGGCCTCCTATGGCTACACCTTC; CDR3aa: CASSLGQASYGYTF
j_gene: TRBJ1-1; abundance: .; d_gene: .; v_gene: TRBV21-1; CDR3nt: TGTGCCAGCAGCGACGACAGGGTTCGAGACACTGAAGCTTTCTTT; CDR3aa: CASSDDRVRDTEAFF
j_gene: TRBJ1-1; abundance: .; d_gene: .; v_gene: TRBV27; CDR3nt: TGTGCCAGCAGTCCGTACACCAACACTGAAGCTTTCTTT; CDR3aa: CASSPYTNTEAFF
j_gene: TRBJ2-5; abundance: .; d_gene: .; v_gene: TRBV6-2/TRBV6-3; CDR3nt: TGTGCCAGCAGTTACTATGACCCGAGGCAAGAGACCCAGTACTTC; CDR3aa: CASSYYDPRQETQYF
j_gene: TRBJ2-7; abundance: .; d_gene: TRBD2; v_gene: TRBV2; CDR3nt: TGTGCCAGCTTGGCGGGGGGCGCGGGCCTCTACGAGCAGTACTTC; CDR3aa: CASLAGGAGLYEQYF
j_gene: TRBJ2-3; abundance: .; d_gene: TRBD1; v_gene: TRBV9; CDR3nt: TGTGCCAGCAGCTACGGACAGGGGGTTAGCACAGATACGCAGTATTTT; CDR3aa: CASSYGQGVSTDTQYF
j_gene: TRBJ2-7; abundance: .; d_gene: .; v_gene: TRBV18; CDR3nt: TGTGCCAGCTCACCCGGGGTCCAGTACGAGCAGTACTTC; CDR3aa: CASSPGVQYEQYF
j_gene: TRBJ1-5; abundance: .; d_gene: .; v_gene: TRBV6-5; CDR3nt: TGTGCCAGCAGTTACTCGATCGGGAGCGGTCAGCCCCAGCATTTT; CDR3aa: CASSYSIGSGQPQHF
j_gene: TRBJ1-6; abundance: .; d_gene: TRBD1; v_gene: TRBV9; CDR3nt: TGTGCCAGCAGCGCCGGGACAGCCGATAATTCACCCCTCCACTTT; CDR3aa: CASSAGTADNSPLHF
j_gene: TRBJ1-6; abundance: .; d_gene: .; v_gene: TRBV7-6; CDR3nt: TGTGCCAGCAGCACAGGGTCTAATTCACCCCTCCACTTT; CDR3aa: CASSTGSNSPLHF
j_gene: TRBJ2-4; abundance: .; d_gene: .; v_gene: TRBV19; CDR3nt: TGTGCCAGTAGTAGGCCAGGGGAGGCCAAAAACATTCAGTACTTC; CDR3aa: CASSRPGEAKNIQYF
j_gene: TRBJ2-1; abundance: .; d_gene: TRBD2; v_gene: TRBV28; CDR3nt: TGTGCCAGCAGGGGACTAGCGGGAGTAAGAAATGAGCAGTTCTTC; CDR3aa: CASRGLAGVRNEQFF
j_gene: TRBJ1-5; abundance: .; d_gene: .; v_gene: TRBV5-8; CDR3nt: TGTGCCAGCAGCGCCGGTCTAGGGGATCAGCCCCAGCATTTT; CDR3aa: CASSAGLGDQPQHF
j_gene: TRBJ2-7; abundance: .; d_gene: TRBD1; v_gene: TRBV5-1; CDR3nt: TGCGCCAGCAGCGTGGACAGGGGTGACTACGAGCAGTACTTC; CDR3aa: CASSVDRGDYEQYF
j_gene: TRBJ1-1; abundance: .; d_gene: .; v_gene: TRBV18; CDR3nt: TGTGCCAGCTCAGTGCAGGGCGCGTCGGCTGAAGCTTTCTTT; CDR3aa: CASSVQGASAEAFF
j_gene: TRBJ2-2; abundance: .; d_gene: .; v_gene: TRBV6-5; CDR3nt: TGTGCCAGCAGTTACGGGGGGTACACCGGGGAGCTGTTTTTT; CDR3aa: CASSYGGYTGELFF